This TCR beta chain appears in the sequencing data of a study of T cell clones after liver transplantation. Study overall: Immunosuppression withdrawal was tried within 2 years after liver transplantation in this trial. Patients counted as tolerant after at least one year off all immunosuppression, enzymes not exceeding twice normal.

Findings and caveats of the study: Rather than being deleted, graft donor-reactive T cells may have moved into the graft.

The data were produced by immunoSEQ multiplex PCR, yet TCRdb's version contains in-frame clones alone and is incomplete. The data show 70,000 or so clones, about 88% seen once. Turning to this clone: Its antigen is not known.

CDR3 length equals 15 residues. From germline, CDR1 is SGHVS and CDR2 FQNEAQ. The ends lost 4 bases at V and 0 bases at J; junction bases unmatched: 6. Sorting of unstimulated PBMCs yielded separate CD3+CD4+ and CD3+CD8+ fractions. This TCR was sampled from a human donor who received a liver transplant. Material: CD4+ T cells from blood, obtained before liver transplant. The chain uses TRBV7-8 and TRBJ2-7, with 7 positions matching TRBD2. The CDR3, as DNA: TGTGCCAGCAGCTCAAAAACTAGCGCCTCCTACGAGCAGTACTTC. This codes for CASSSKTSASYEQYF.